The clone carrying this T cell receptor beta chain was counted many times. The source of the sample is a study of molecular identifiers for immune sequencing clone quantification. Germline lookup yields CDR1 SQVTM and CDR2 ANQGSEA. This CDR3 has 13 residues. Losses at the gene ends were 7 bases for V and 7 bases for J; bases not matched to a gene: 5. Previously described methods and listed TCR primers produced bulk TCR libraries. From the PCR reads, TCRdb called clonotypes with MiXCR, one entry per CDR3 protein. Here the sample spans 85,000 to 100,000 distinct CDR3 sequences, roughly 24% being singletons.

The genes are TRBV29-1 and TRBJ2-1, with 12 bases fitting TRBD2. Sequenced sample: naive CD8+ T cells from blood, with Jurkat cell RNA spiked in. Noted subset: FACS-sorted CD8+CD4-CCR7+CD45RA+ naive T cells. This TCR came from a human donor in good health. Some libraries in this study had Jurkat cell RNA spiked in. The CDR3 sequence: CSAEGTSGNEQFF. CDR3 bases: TGCAGCGCAGAAGGGACTAGCGGGAATGAGCAGTTCTTC.